Following are 25 T cell receptor beta chains from one sample sequenced in a study of CD8 T cells in Susac syndrome. Random hexamers served to reverse transcribe about 0.5 to 1 ug RNA. TCRdb re-called the immunoSEQ multiplex PCR reads with MiXCR, one entry per CDR3 protein. The sample lists around 200,000 distinct CDR3 sequences, approximately 90% seen once, with roughly 0.13% in the top ten. The sample consisted of CD8+ T cells from PBMCs. The receptors here all came from a human donor with multiple sclerosis.

This clonotype was observed once. The chain is built from TRBV7-6 and TRBJ2-1, with a possible D match to TRBD2 (5 bases). V was cut by 1 base and J by 5 bases, with 9 bases left in between. Germline CDR1 and CDR2: SGHVS and FNYEAQ. CDR3 size: 14 residues. The CDR3 nucleotides read TGTGCCAGCAGCTTAGTAATCGGGGACAATGAGCAGTTCTTC. Its protein is CASSLVIGDNEQFF.

V gene TRBV4-1 combines with J gene TRBJ2-3; a possible D gene is TRBD2 (6 bases). Trimming removed 1 base from V and 6 bases from J, with 11 bases in between. This CDR3 spans 14 amino acids. CDR1 MGHRA and CDR2 YSYEKL come from the germline V gene. The CDR3 protein is CASSQARGTDTQYF. The CDR3 DNA reads as TGCGCCAGCAGCCAAGCCCGAGGGACTGATACGCAGTATTTT.

The CDR3 region is CAWSLGLYEQYF. CDR3 coding DNA: TGTGCCTGGAGTTTGGGGCTTTACGAGCAGTACTTC. The rearrangement links TRBV30 to TRBJ2-7; a possible D gene is TRBD1 (5 bases). Trimming removed 2 bases at V and 4 bases at J, with 9 bases between. CDR3 length equals 12 residues. Germline CDR1 reads GTSNPN; CDR2 reads SVGIG (reference sequence).

V usage is TRBV12-3 or TRBV12-4 and J usage is TRBJ1-6, with D possibly matching TRBD1 (5 bases). The CDR3 has 17 amino acids. With 6 bases removed from V and 5 bases from J, the gap between germline ends came to 20 bases. The CDR3 loop is CASSPGGTPKHNSPLHF. The CDR3 DNA reads as TGTGCCAGCAGCCCGGGGGGAACACCAAAACATAATTCACCCCTCCACTTT.

V gene TRBV6-6 combines with J gene TRBJ1-1; no clear D gene. Germline V gene lookup returns CDR1 MNHNY and CDR2 SVGAGI (reference sequence). The V end lost 2 bases, the J end lost 5 bases, and 18 bases lay between the germline ends. The CDR3 has 16 amino acids. CDR3 protein: CASSYRPGYEETEAFF. The CDR3 region has the DNA TGTGCCAGCAGTTACCGACCGGGTTATGAGGAGACTGAAGCTTTCTTT.

The chain has TRBV14 and TRBJ2-3, with D uncertain. Germline CDR1 is SGHDN and CDR2 is FVKESK. The CDR3 is 14 residues long. The V gene lost 1 base and the J gene lost 2 bases, with 7 bases spanning the gap. The CDR3 nucleotides are TGTGCCAGCAGCCAAGTTTCAGACACAGATACGCAGTATTTT. It codes for CASSQVSDTDTQYF.

This rearrangement joins TRBV12-3 or TRBV12-4 to TRBJ2-3, with a weak D call TRBD1 (7 bases). V was cut by 2 bases and J by 4 bases, with 10 bases left in between. The CDR3 runs to 14 residues. In DNA form, the CDR3 reads TGTGCCAGCAGTTTACAGGGGGAGGCAGATACGCAGTATTTT. Its translation: CASSLQGEADTQYF.

The chain links TRBV3-1 to TRBJ1-4; no definite D call. The CDR3 runs to 15 residues. V lost 4 bases and J 8 bases, leaving 17 bases between the germline ends. Germline V CDR1 and CDR2: LGHDT, YNNKEL (reference sequence). Written as DNA, the CDR3 is TGTGCCAGCAGCCTCCGACCGAGTTCTCGGGAAAAACTGTTTTTT. Translated, it gives CASSLRPSSREKLFF.

V gene TRBV27 combines with J gene TRBJ1-1; 9 bases agree with TRBD1. This CDR3 comprises 15 residues. The germline CDR1 and CDR2 sequences are MNHEY and SMNVEV (reference sequence). The ends lost 5 bases at V and 3 bases at J; junction bases unmatched: 7. CDR3 sequence reads: CASSPSDRGYTEAFF. The CDR3 nucleotides read TGTGCCAGCAGTCCCTCGGACAGGGGATACACTGAAGCTTTCTTT.

This clonotype was detected only once. V and J are TRBV30 and TRBJ2-1; D possibly matches TRBD1 or TRBD2 (5 bases each). The V gene lost 0 bases and the J gene lost 10 bases, with 7 bases spanning the gap. Germline loops: CDR1 GTSNPN, CDR2 SVGIG (reference sequence). The length of the CDR3 is 11 residues. DNA of the CDR3: TGTGCCTGGAGTGTAGGGGAGGAGCAGTTCTTC. Protein sequence: CAWSVGEEQFF.

The chain links TRBV12-3 or TRBV12-4 to TRBJ1-5, with 7 bases that match TRBD1. After removal of 5 bases from V and 5 bases from J, the junction contained 3 bases not matched to a gene. The CDR3 is 13 amino acids. The CDR3 sequence: CASSLTGYQPQHF. CDR3 coding DNA: TGTGCCAGCAGTCTGACAGGGTATCAGCCCCAGCATTTT.

The rearrangement links TRBV6-1 to TRBJ2-1; 7 nucleotides agree with TRBD1. From germline, CDR1 is MNHNS and CDR2 SASEGT. CDR3 size: 16 residues. Trimming cost V 6 bases and J 0 bases; bases outside gene matches: 8. DNA of the CDR3: TGTGCCAGCAGCGCTTCCCGGGACAGCTCCTACAATGAGCAGTTCTTC. It codes for CASSASRDSSYNEQFF.

The V call is TRBV5-1, the J call TRBJ2-1, with TRBD2 matching 13 bases. The CDR3 runs 17 residues. The trim removed 6 bases at V and 4 bases at J, leaving 10 bases unmatched. CDR1 SGHRS and CDR2 YFSETQ come from the germline V gene. The CDR3 spells CASNRGTSGTTYNEQFF. The CDR3 DNA reads TGCGCCAGCAATCGTGGGACTAGCGGGACTACTTACAATGAGCAGTTCTTC.

Only one count was recorded for this clonotype. J is TRBJ2-5 and V is TRBV18; a weak D match, TRBD2 (5 bases). Germline V gene lookup returns CDR1 KGHSH and CDR2 LQKENI. This CDR3 has 16 residues. V gave up 8 bases and J gave up 0 bases, with 19 bases separating them. The CDR3 nucleotides read TGTGCCAGCCGAGGCGGAGCGGAATGGTACCAAGAGACCCAGTACTTC. This gives the protein CASRGGAEWYQETQYF.

V and J are TRBV20-1 and TRBJ1-6; the D gene is possibly TRBD1 (5 bases). The germline V gene has CDR1 DFQATT and CDR2 SNEGSKA (reference sequence). Trimming took off 0 bases at V and 11 bases at J, with 14 bases between the two ends. The CDR3 length is 14 residues. The CDR3 DNA reads as TGCAGTGCTAGAGATCAGGGTATGGCGCCACCCCTCCACTTT. Its protein is CSARDQGMAPPLHF.

The V gene is TRBV4-1, the J gene TRBJ2-3, with a weak D call TRBD1 (6 bases). Looked up from germline, CDR1 is MGHRA and CDR2 is YSYEKL. V was pared by 0 bases and J by 2 bases, with 15 bases between. The CDR3 contains 17 residues. The CDR3 loop reads CASSQDPETGDTDTQYF. CDR3 nucleotide sequence: TGCGCCAGCAGCCAAGATCCCGAGACAGGCGACACAGATACGCAGTATTTT.

The chain combines TRBV9 with TRBJ2-2; TRBD2 agrees at 14 bases. With V trimmed by 3 bases and J by 8 bases, 9 bases remained unmatched. Germline-derived CDR1 and CDR2 are SGDLS and YYNGEE. The CDR3 totals 17 residues. DNA for the CDR3: TGTGCCAGCAGCGCCTCGGGACTAGCGGGGGCCGGGGGGGAGCTGTTTTTT. Translated, it gives CASSASGLAGAGGELFF.

The chain is built from TRBV6-2 or TRBV6-3 and TRBJ1-5; tentatively, D is TRBD1 (5 bases). The germline V gene encodes CDR1 MNHEY and CDR2 SVGEGT. This CDR3 region has 14 residues. V was trimmed by 7 bases and J by 6 bases, leaving 16 bases between them. CDR3 coding DNA: TGTGCCAGCACGGGAAAAAGGGGACTTCAGCCCCAGCATTTT. As protein: CASTGKRGLQPQHF.

V is TRBV11-1 and J is TRBJ1-1, with TRBD1 matching 12 bases. CDR1 and CDR2 (germline): SGHAT, FQDESV (reference sequence). This CDR3 contains 21 residues. J gave up 5 bases and V 1 base, and 20 bases lay outside the gene matches. CDR3: CASSLGVVSPGTGGAGTEAFF. The CDR3, as DNA: TGTGCCAGCAGCTTAGGTGTCGTTTCGCCCGGGACAGGGGGCGCGGGGACTGAAGCTTTCTTT.

This chain uses TRBV7-6 with TRBJ1-1; D uncertain. Trimming pared 2 bases from V and 1 base from J, leaving 11 bases between. This CDR3 spans 15 amino acids. From germline, CDR1 is SGHVS and CDR2 FNYEAQ. CDR3 in amino acids: CASSLRVGQNTEAFF. CDR3 coding DNA: TGTGCCAGCAGCTTACGGGTAGGGCAGAACACTGAAGCTTTCTTT.

The V gene is TRBV28, the J gene TRBJ2-7, with D unclear. Trimming took 8 bases from V and 0 from J, leaving 11 bases between them. Germline V gene sequence: CDR1 MDHEN, CDR2 SYDVKM. There are 13 residues in the CDR3. The CDR3 loop reads CASGAETSYEQYF. The DNA for the CDR3 is TGTGCCAGCGGCGCGGAAACCTCCTACGAGCAGTACTTC.

V is TRBV4-1 and J is TRBJ1-1; possible D gene TRBD1, 5 bases. CDR1 MGHRA and CDR2 YSYEKL come from the germline V gene. V was trimmed by 0 bases and J by 4 bases, leaving 12 bases between them. The CDR3 covers 15 residues. CDR3 sequence (DNA): TGCGCCAGCAGCCAAGATAATTGGGGGAGCACTGAAGCTTTCTTT. It specifies CASSQDNWGSTEAFF.

This sequence joins TRBV6-1 and TRBJ1-5; no clear D. CDR3 size: 11 residues. V was clipped by 3 bases and J by 7 bases, with 4 bases between them. CDR1 MNHNS and CDR2 SASEGT come from the germline V gene. The CDR3 here is CASSEWQPQHF. The CDR3 DNA sequence: TGTGCCAGCAGTGAGTGGCAGCCCCAGCATTTT.

This clonotype has a single count. This rearrangement joins TRBV20-1 to TRBJ1-1; D call uncertain. CDR1 and CDR2 from the germline V gene are DFQATT and SNEGSKA (reference sequence). There are 12 residues in the CDR3. V was pared by 4 bases and J by 5 bases, with 11 bases between. CDR3 nucleotides: TGCAGTGCTACCCAGATGGAGACTGAAGCTTTCTTT. This codes for CSATQMETEAFF.

The V and J genes are TRBV2 and TRBJ2-5; the D gene is possibly TRBD2 (6 bases). Trimming removed 1 base from V and 0 bases from J, with 15 bases in between. CDR3 length: 17 residues. CDR1 SNHLY and CDR2 FYNNEI come from the germline V gene. The CDR3 is CASSEEYGLANQETQYF. The CDR3 bases are TGTGCCAGCAGTGAAGAATATGGTCTAGCGAACCAAGAGACCCAGTACTTC. Supplemented by reference TRBV2 and TRBJ2-5, the full variable domain reads EPEVTQTPSHQVTQMGQEVILRCVPISNHLYFYWYRQILGQKVEFLVSFYNNEISEKSEIFDDQFSVERPDGSNFTLKIRSTKLEDSAMYFCASSEEYGLANQETQYFGPGTRLLVL.